Listed here is a single TCR beta chain. In the sorted-subset replicate PCRs, around 0.2 ug DNA, some 30,000 T cell genomes, was used. Sequenced by immunoSEQ multiplex PCR; TCRdb stores in-frame clones only, minus some. The sample contains a few million clones, 85% to 95% of which appear only once. This CDR3 comprises 17 residues. Trimming removed 4 bases from V and 6 bases from J; junction bases left unmatched: 17. Germline CDR1 reads SGHRS; CDR2 reads YFSETQ. This entry comes from a study of shared clonotypes between healthy human individuals. Negatively enriched CD4+ T cells were divided by CD45RA into naive and memory.

V is TRBV5-1 and J is TRBJ2-3, with 7 bases fitting TRBD2. The specimen was naive CD4+ T cells from PBMCs. Subset meaning: CD45RA+ positively selected. This TCR came from a man aged 18-30 years in good health. Some clones in this sample may be carry-over from other donors' samples. CDR3 sequence (DNA): TGCGCCAGCAGCCCTCCTGGGGGGGGGATTCTGTTGGATACGCAGTATTTT. This translates into CASSPPGGGILLDTQYF.